This T cell receptor beta chain was captured by sequencing in a study of T cell changes during pregnancy in multiple sclerosis. Per germline, CDR1 MNHNY and CDR2 SVGAGI (reference sequence). The CDR3 is made up of 15 amino acids. V was clipped by 7 bases and J by 6 bases; unmatched bases: 8. The assay was immunoSEQ multiplex PCR, and TCRdb's table has in-frame clones only and misses some. The sample gives 100,000 to 130,000 clones, around 92% of which show up once; less than 0.9% is in the top ten. This sequence joins TRBV6-6 and TRBJ1-5; TRBD1 matches at 11 bases. This specimen consisted of peripheral blood, obtained in the third trimester of pregnancy. The clonotype comes from a female donor in good health, enrolled as a control in a pregnancy study. DNA of the CDR3: TGTGCCAGCACTTTAACCGGGACAGGGGGTCAGCCCCAGCATTTT. Translating it yields CASTLTGTGGQPQHF.